The sequence of this T cell receptor beta chain was determined in a study of cytomegalovirus exposure and HLA in healthy donors. The study ran its PCR with 60 Vbeta and 13 Jbeta primers. The method was immunoSEQ multiplex PCR; TCRdb's version includes in-frame clones alone and lacks a portion of them. The sample holds under 100,000 clones, 81% seen once. The CDR3 runs 14 residues. Germline CDR1 is SNHLY and CDR2 is FYNNEI. V was clipped by 2 bases and J by 11 bases, with 13 bases between them. V usage is TRBV2 and J usage is TRBJ1-6, with a weak D call TRBD1 (5 bases). This clonotype was sampled from a woman between 70 and 85 years old in good health and CMV-seropositive. Input material: PBMCs. The DNA for the CDR3 is TGTGCCAGCAGTGAACCTGACAGTACGACACCCCTCCACTTT. Its protein product is CASSEPDSTTPLHF.